Within the sample, the clone carrying this TCR beta chain is medium-sized (0.01 to 0.1%). Its specificity is not known. The source of the sample is a study of spatial heterogeneity in lung cancer. MiXCR, run by TCRdb on the 5' RACE reads, gives a single entry per CDR3 protein. The table lists fewer than 3,500 distinct CDR3 sequences, approximately 7% of them singletons. Findings and caveats of the study: Higher tumor mutation counts went along with higher counts of expanded intratumoral alpha and beta TCRs.

Unmatched junction bases numbered 2, after V lost 4 bases and J lost 7 bases. The CDR3 runs 14 residues. In germline, CDR1 is SGDLS, CDR2 YYNGEE. Indicated time point: sample taken at primary tumor resection. TCRs were sequenced from unsorted whole RNA of tumor, nontumor lung or PBMC. The TCR was taken from a female donor with early-stage non-small cell lung cancer. Here the sequenced sample was lung tumor tissue, taken at surgery. The chain is built from TRBV9 and TRBJ1-6, with 10 bases identical to TRBD1. The CDR3, as DNA: TGTGCCAGCAGCAGGGGACAGGGGAATTCACCCCTCCACTTT. It codes for CASSRGQGNSPLHF.